Each of the 24 T cell receptor beta chains below was sequenced from the same sample in a study of cytomegalovirus exposure and HLA in healthy donors. 13 Jbeta primers and 60 Vbeta primers were used for the PCR. This table comes from immunoSEQ multiplex PCR, and its TCRdb copy is limited to in-frame clones, with some not included. Here the sample spans 100,000 or so clones, around 72% being singletons. The sample was PBMCs. All receptors come from a male donor in good health and CMV-seropositive.

This sequence joins TRBV2 and TRBJ2-7, with D tentatively TRBD2 (6 bases). Trimming removed 2 bases at V and 1 base at J, with 9 bases between. Germline lookup yields CDR1 SNHLY and CDR2 FYNNEI. The CDR3 extends over 14 amino acids. This chain's CDR3 is CASSEPGSSYEQYF. CDR3 coding DNA: TGTGCCAGCAGTGAACCCGGGAGTTCCTACGAGCAGTACTTC.

The rearrangement uses TRBV4-1 and TRBJ2-1; 10 bases line up with TRBD1. J gave up 15 bases and V 2 bases, and 10 bases lay outside the gene matches. CDR1 and CDR2 (germline): MGHRA, YSYEKL. This CDR3 region has 14 residues. CDR3 DNA sequence: TGCGCCAGCAGCCAACGGGACAGGGGAATAGGACTGTTCTTC. This gives the protein CASSQRDRGIGLFF.

V is TRBV5-6 and J is TRBJ2-7; D is undetermined. Trimming shortened V by 2 bases and J by 1 base, and 10 bases separated the two germline ends. The CDR3 runs to 14 residues. Germline V gene lookup returns CDR1 SGHDT and CDR2 YYEEEE. The CDR3 region is CASSLGDISYEQYF. CDR3 in DNA: TGTGCCAGCAGCTTAGGTGACATTTCCTACGAGCAGTACTTC.

There are a few counts of this clone. As DNA, the CDR3 is TGTGCCAGCAGCTTAGCAGGGTACACTGAAGCTTTCTTT. This translates into CASSLAGYTEAFF. The chain carries TRBV11-2 and TRBJ1-1; D is possibly TRBD1 (5 bases). Germline V lookup: CDR1 SGHAT, CDR2 FQNNGV. Trimming stripped 1 base from V and 3 bases from J, with 6 bases between. This CDR3 has 13 amino acids.

The V gene is TRBV15, the J gene TRBJ1-5; tentatively, D is TRBD1 (6 bases). The V gene's germline CDR1 is LNHNV and CDR2 YYDKDF (reference sequence). V dropped 7 bases and J dropped 4 bases, with 20 bases sitting between them. The CDR3 has 16 amino acids. The CDR3 region is CATTFWTVDLNQPQHF. As DNA, the CDR3 is TGTGCCACCACCTTTTGGACAGTGGACTTAAATCAGCCCCAGCATTTT.

The genes are TRBV19 and TRBJ1-2, with 7 nucleotides matching TRBD1. Germline V lookup: CDR1 LNHDA, CDR2 SQIVND (reference sequence). V trimming: 7 bases; J trimming: 4 bases; junction bases outside the gene matches: 0. The CDR3 length is 11 residues. CDR3 nucleotides: TGTGCCAGTAAGGGGGCCTATGGCTACACCTTC. Translating it yields CASKGAYGYTF.

The chain combines TRBV12-5 with TRBJ1-1; no clear D. Trimming took 7 bases from V and 4 from J, leaving 13 bases between them. From germline, CDR1 is LGHNT and CDR2 FRNRAP. The CDR3 runs to 13 residues. The DNA of the CDR3 is TGTGCTAGTGCCAGGTTGGGCACCACTGAAGCTTTCTTT. Its protein is CASARLGTTEAFF.

This sequence joins TRBV6-1 and TRBJ1-1, with D unclear. This CDR3 has 13 amino acids. The V and J ends lost 2 bases and 1 base respectively, with 5 bases between them. Germline V gives CDR1 MNHNS, CDR2 SASEGT. The CDR3 spells CASSEFKNTEAFF. The CDR3 DNA sequence: TGTGCCAGCAGTGAATTTAAGAACACTGAAGCTTTCTTT.

V is TRBV5-1 and J is TRBJ1-3; D is unresolved. V was shortened by 0 bases and J by 4 bases, with 14 bases between the two germline ends. This CDR3 is 16 amino acids long. CDR1 SGHRS and CDR2 YFSETQ come from the germline V gene. The CDR3 loop reads CASSLAGIIRGNTIYF. In nucleotides, the CDR3 is TGCGCCAGCAGCTTGGCGGGGATCATTAGAGGAAACACCATATATTTT.

The chain carries TRBV15 and TRBJ2-3; 9 bases are a match to TRBD2. The germline gives CDR1 LNHNV, CDR2 YYDKDF (reference sequence). The CDR3 spans 15 residues. The J segment lost 2 bases and the V segment lost 9 bases, leaving 9 bases of the junction unmatched. CDR3 sequence: CATGLASGNTDTQYF. In DNA, the CDR3 is TGTGCCACAGGCCTGGCTAGCGGGAACACAGATACGCAGTATTTT.

This clone showed up just a few times. V and J are TRBV6-6 and TRBJ2-5, with 13 bases lining up with TRBD2. The ends lost 6 bases at V and 5 bases at J; junction bases unmatched: 9. CDR1 and CDR2 from the germline V gene are MNHNY and SVGAGI (reference sequence). This CDR3 contains 16 residues. CDR3 in amino acids: CASSSTSGGAWETQYF. The CDR3 nucleotides read TGTGCCAGCAGCTCCACTAGCGGGGGGGCCTGGGAGACCCAGTACTTC.

The chain carries TRBV4-2 and TRBJ1-6, with 10 bases fitting TRBD1. The CDR3 length is 15 residues. CDR1 and CDR2 (germline): LGHNA, YNFKEQ. The ends lost 4 bases at V and 5 bases at J; junction bases unmatched: 2. Written as DNA, the CDR3 is TGTGCCAGCAGCCGGGGACAGGGGAATAATTCACCCCTCCACTTT. Protein: CASSRGQGNNSPLHF.

This chain connects TRBV2 to TRBJ2-1, with a possible D match to TRBD2 (7 bases). CDR3 length: 16 residues. Trimming cost V 4 bases and J 6 bases, with 19 bases left between them. Germline loops: CDR1 SNHLY, CDR2 FYNNEI. CDR3 in DNA: TGTGCCAGCAGTGGGGGGTGGGGGGGCTTTGTCAATGAGCAGTTCTTC. This encodes CASSGGWGGFVNEQFF. The variable domain in full, with the rest retrieved from reference TRBV2 and TRBJ2-1, is EPEVTQTPSHQVTQMGQEVILRCVPISNHLYFYWYRQILGQKVEFLVSFYNNEISEKSEIFDDQFSVERPDGSNFTLKIRSTKLEDSAMYFCASSGGWGGFVNEQFFGPGTRLTVL.

This clone was seen a few times. V usage is TRBV6-6 and J usage is TRBJ1-2; 8 positions match TRBD1. CDR3 length: 15 amino acids. CDR1 MNHNY and CDR2 SVGAGI come from the germline V gene (reference sequence). Unmatched junction bases numbered 6, after V lost 2 bases and J lost 4 bases. For the CDR3, the DNA is TGTGCCAGCAGTTACGCCACAGGGGGGGGCTATGGCTACACCTTC. Its translation is CASSYATGGGYGYTF.

V usage is TRBV29-1 and J usage is TRBJ2-1; TRBD1 matches 7 bases. The CDR3 contains 14 residues. Germline V gene data show CDR1 as SQVTM and CDR2 as ANQGSEA. After removal of 4 bases from V and 4 bases from J, the junction contained 7 bases not matched to a gene. In DNA form, the CDR3 reads TGCAGCGTTGGCCCTTCAGGGGGATACAATGAGCAGTTCTTC. Residues: CSVGPSGGYNEQFF.

The chain carries TRBV2 and TRBJ2-7, with D maybe TRBD2 (6 bases). This CDR3 region has 15 residues. The V gene lost 6 bases and the J gene lost 3 bases, with 18 bases spanning the gap. Germline loops: CDR1 SNHLY, CDR2 FYNNEI. The CDR3 loop reads CASREGRVILYEQYF. CDR3 sequence (DNA): TGTGCCAGCAGGGAGGGCAGGGTAATCCTCTACGAGCAGTACTTC.

The chain uses TRBV7-2 and TRBJ1-6; 7 bases fit TRBD1. The CDR3 is 14 amino acids. Trimming cost V 5 bases and J 7 bases; bases outside gene matches: 5. CDR1 and CDR2 from the germline V gene are SGHTA and FQGNSA. CDR3 in DNA: TGTGCCAGCAGCGTGGGACAGCTCAATTCACCCCTCCACTTT. Its translation: CASSVGQLNSPLHF.

The rearrangement uses TRBV7-2 and TRBJ1-2; 9 bases line up with TRBD1. CDR1 SGHTA and CDR2 FQGNSA come from the germline V gene. This CDR3 is built from 17 residues. J was trimmed by 7 bases and V by 2 bases; bases with no gene match: 14. CDR3 loop: CASSLRQGGRGFPGYTF. DNA of the CDR3: TGTGCCAGCAGCTTAAGACAGGGGGGCAGGGGGTTTCCTGGCTACACCTTC.

The chain has TRBV7-8 and TRBJ1-3, with D possibly matching TRBD1 (6 bases). Trimming stripped 5 bases from V and 2 bases from J, with 16 bases between. The CDR3 totals 16 residues. Germline CDR1 and CDR2: SGHVS and FQNEAQ. This CDR3 is CASSQNRAGTGNTIYF. DNA for the CDR3: TGTGCCAGCAGCCAGAACAGGGCAGGGACTGGAAACACCATATATTTT.

The rearrangement joins TRBV6-5 to TRBJ1-5, with 7 bases aligning to TRBD1. CDR3 length equals 14 residues. After removal of 5 bases from V and 5 bases from J, the junction contained 6 bases not matched to a gene. From germline, CDR1 is MNHEY and CDR2 SVGAGI. The CDR3 DNA reads as TGTGCCAGCAGTCTAAACAGGGGCTATCAGCCCCAGCATTTT. Translating gives CASSLNRGYQPQHF.

CDR3 sequence (DNA): TGTGCCAGCAGTTACTCGTCCGGGACAGTCAAAAACATTCAGTACTTC. Amino acid sequence: CASSYSSGTVKNIQYF. The gene calls are TRBV6-6 and TRBJ2-4; TRBD1 matches 7 bases. V trimming: 0 bases; J trimming: 3 bases; junction bases outside the gene matches: 5. Germline loops: CDR1 MNHNY, CDR2 SVGAGI (reference sequence). The CDR3 is 16 amino acids.

V and J are TRBV4-3 and TRBJ2-2; 9 bases map to TRBD2. Germline V gives CDR1 LGHNA, CDR2 YSLEER. CDR3 size: 19 residues. With 0 bases clipped from V and 0 bases from J, the junction kept 8 bases outside the gene matches. CDR3 nucleotide sequence: TGCGCCAGCAGCCAAGATAGGGTAGCGGGGGCCACGAACACCGGGGAGCTGTTTTTT. This gives the protein CASSQDRVAGATNTGELFF.

The table lists this clone with a few counts. The chain has TRBV6-5 and TRBJ2-1, with 10 bases lining up with TRBD1. Germline V lookup: CDR1 MNHEY, CDR2 SVGAGI. CDR3 length: 14 residues. The J segment lost 8 bases and the V segment lost 5 bases, leaving 6 bases of the junction unmatched. The CDR3 region has the DNA TGTGCCAGCAGTCGACAGGGGGCTCGGGATGAGCAGTTCTTC. This encodes CASSRQGARDEQFF.

This chain links TRBV19 with TRBJ1-6, with D possibly matching TRBD1 (5 bases). The CDR3 loop spans 13 amino acids. V dropped 4 bases and J dropped 6 bases, with 7 bases sitting between them. The germline V gene has CDR1 LNHDA and CDR2 SQIVND (reference sequence). CDR3 sequence: CASSSQGNSPLHF. CDR3 sequence (DNA): TGTGCCAGTAGTAGCCAGGGTAATTCACCCCTCCACTTT. Drawing the rest from reference TRBV19 and TRBJ1-6, the complete variable domain is DGGITQSPKYLFRKEGQNVTLSCEQNLNHDAMYWYRQDPGQGLRLIYYSQIVNDFQKGDIAEGYSVSREKKESFPLTVTSAQKNPTAFYLCASSSQGNSPLHFGNGTRLTVT.